The source of this TCR beta chain is a study of PD-L1 blockade in urothelial cancer. Study-wide background: Prior chemotherapy ranged from 0 to 3 regimens per patient. Blood samples contained a median 141,255 T cells.

Germline V gives CDR1 MNHEY, CDR2 SMNVEV (reference sequence). This CDR3 has 17 residues. V lost 3 bases and J lost 3; bases outside the gene matches: 6. Into every PCR, synthetic TCR analog templates were spiked. Repertoires were generated with immunoSEQ multiplex PCR, while TCRdb's copy carries only in-frame clones and drops some. This sample carries about 52,000 clones, 75% to 90% of them seen once, and the ten largest clones take 5% to 6%. This chain uses TRBV27 with TRBJ2-2; 11 bases are a match to TRBD2. The material was PBMCs, obtained around atezolizumab (anti-PD-L1) treatment. The TCR was taken from a man aged 35 to 55 with urothelial cancer. The CDR3 DNA reads as TGTGCCAGCAGTTTCTCCGGGACTAGCGGTTACACCGGGGAGCTGTTTTTT. Its translation is CASSFSGTSGYTGELFF.